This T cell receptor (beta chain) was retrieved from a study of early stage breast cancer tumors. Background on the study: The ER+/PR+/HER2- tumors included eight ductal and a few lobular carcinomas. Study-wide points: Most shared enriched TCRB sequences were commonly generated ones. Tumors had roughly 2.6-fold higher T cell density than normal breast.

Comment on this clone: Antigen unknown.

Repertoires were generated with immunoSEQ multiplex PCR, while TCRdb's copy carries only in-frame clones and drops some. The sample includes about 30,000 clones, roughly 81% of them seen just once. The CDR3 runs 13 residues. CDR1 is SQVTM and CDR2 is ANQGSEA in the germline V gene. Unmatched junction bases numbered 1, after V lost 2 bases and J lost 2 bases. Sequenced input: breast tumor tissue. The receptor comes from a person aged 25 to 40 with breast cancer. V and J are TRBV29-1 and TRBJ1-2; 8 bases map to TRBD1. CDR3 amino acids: CSVEQGANYGYTF. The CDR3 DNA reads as TGCAGCGTTGAACAGGGGGCAAACTATGGCTACACCTTC. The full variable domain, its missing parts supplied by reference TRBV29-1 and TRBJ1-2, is SAVISQKPSRDICQRGTSLTIQCQVDSQVTMMFWYRQQPGQSLTLIATANQGSEATYESGFVIDKFPISRPNLTFSTLTVSNMSPEDSSIYLCSVEQGANYGYTFGSGTRLTVV.